Listed below are T cell receptor beta chains from one sample, sequenced in a study of CD4+ T cells in melanoma. Assay: immunoSEQ multiplex PCR; the TCRdb copy retains only in-frame clones and omits some. This sample has about 54,000 clones, with roughly 69% found just once. The source material was tumor tissue. The receptor set was obtained from a human donor with melanoma. Each CDR3 is given with its conserved first and last residue. Each record gives: clone size, D gene, V gene, J gene, CDR3 DNA, CDR3 protein. A D gene is named only where the DNA matches it firmly. Size is omitted from some rows. Given values are once, few, many or a class for expanded clones.

.	TRBD2	TRBV29-1	TRBJ2-7	TGCAGCGTTGCGGGGGGTAGTGGGATCTACGAGCAGTACTTC	CSVAGGSGIYEQYF
once	TRBD1	TRBV5-1	TRBJ2-5	TGCGCCAGCAGCTTGGGCGGGACAGGGGGAGAGACCCAGTACTTC	CASSLGGTGGETQYF
.	.	TRBV5-4	TRBJ2-5	TGTGCCAGCAGCGTGGACGGAGAGACCCAGTACTTC	CASSVDGETQYF
.	TRBD1	TRBV6-5	TRBJ1-2	TGTGCCAGCAGTTTCGGGACAGCCGACTATGGCTACACCTTC	CASSFGTADYGYTF
.	TRBD1	TRBV18	TRBJ1-2	TGTGCCAGCTCACCGGGTACAGGGGGCCCCTATGGCTACACCTTC	CASSPGTGGPYGYTF
.	.	TRBV28	TRBJ1-5	TGTGCCAGCAGGGGGGGGACAAATCAGCCCCAGCATTTT	CASRGGTNQPQHF
few	.	TRBV6-6	TRBJ2-4	TGTGCCAGCAGTGGGGGTACAGCCAAAAACATTCAGTACTTC	CASSGGTAKNIQYF
.	TRBD1	TRBV19	TRBJ1-1	TGTGCCAGCACCCCCCGGGACAGGGGCGTGAATATTGAAGCTTTCTTT	CASTPRDRGVNIEAFF
.	TRBD1	TRBV5-4	TRBJ1-1	TGTGCCAGCAGTTACCCGGGACAGAGGGGAGCGAACACTGAAGCTTTCTTT	CASSYPGQRGANTEAFF
once	TRBD1	TRBV7-2	TRBJ2-5	TGTGCCAGCAGCTTGGGACAGGGAGAGACCCAGTACTTC	CASSLGQGETQYF
.	.	TRBV5-1	TRBJ2-5	TGCGCCAGCAGCTTGTTAGCCCCGTACCAAGAGACCCAGTACTTC	CASSLLAPYQETQYF
few	TRBD1	TRBV27	TRBJ1-2	TGTGCCAGCAGTCTAGGGACAGGAATAAACTATGGCTACACCTTC	CASSLGTGINYGYTF
.	.	TRBV9	TRBJ1-2	TGTGCCAGCAGCGTAGCAGGAACTAACTATGGCTACACCTTC	CASSVAGTNYGYTF
.	.	TRBV7-8	TRBJ1-4	TGTGCCAGCAGTATTACAGTGAATGAAAAACTGTTTTTT	CASSITVNEKLFF
.	.	TRBV27	TRBJ1-1	TGTGCCAGCAGTTTCCCAGACCCGAACACTGAAGCTTTCTTT	CASSFPDPNTEAFF
few	.	TRBV7-6	TRBJ2-7	TGTGCCAGCAGCCCATCCAGGACCCGGGACGAGCAGTACTTC	CASSPSRTRDEQYF
.	.	TRBV30	TRBJ2-1	TGTGCCTGGAGTGTACGCGCCCCTGAGCAGTTCTTC	CAWSVRAPEQFF
.	.	TRBV5-1	TRBJ1-2	TGCGCCAGCAGCTTGGCCGGTGAAGGGGGCTACACCTTC	CASSLAGEGGYTF
.	TRBD1	TRBV7-2	TRBJ1-6	TGTGCCAGCAGCTCGACAGGGTGGGATAATTCACCCCTCCACTTT	CASSSTGWDNSPLHF
.	TRBD1	TRBV7-9	TRBJ1-6	TGTGCCAGCAGCTTAGGCCCCCCGAACAGGGGGCAAAATTCACCCCTCCACTTT	CASSLGPPNRGQNSPLHF
few	.	TRBV30	TRBJ2-1	TGTGCCTGGAGTCTCCAGGACGGAAAGCAGTTCTTC	CAWSLQDGKQFF
.	.	TRBV12-5	TRBJ2-1	TGTGCTAGTGGTTTGGTAAAGGGCCAGTTCTTC	CASGLVKGQFF
.	.	TRBV7-9	TRBJ2-7	TGTGCCAGCAGCCCCCGGCTCTCCCCCTACGAGCAGTACTTC	CASSPRLSPYEQYF
.	TRBD1	TRBV11-2	TRBJ2-7	TGTGCCAGCAGCCCAGGGACAGGGGCCTTCGAGCAGTACTTC	CASSPGTGAFEQYF
.	.	TRBV6-6	TRBJ1-1	TGTGCCAGCAGTTACTCCCAGGGTGACACTGAAGCTTTCTTT	CASSYSQGDTEAFF
.	TRBD1	TRBV28	TRBJ1-1	TGTGCCAGCAGTTTCAGGGGGCGGAACACTGAAGCTTTCTTT	CASSFRGRNTEAFF
once	.	TRBV7-9	TRBJ2-7	TGTGCCAGCAGCCCTATATTGGCGGGGGCACCCTACGAGCAGTACTTC	CASSPILAGAPYEQYF
many	.	TRBV7-2	TRBJ1-1	TGTGCCAGCAGCTTGGGCCAGGGTAGCACTGAAGCTTTCTTT	CASSLGQGSTEAFF
.	.	TRBV4-1	TRBJ2-7	TGCGCCAGCAGCCCCCAACCCGGCTCCTACGAGCAGTACTTC	CASSPQPGSYEQYF
.	.	TRBV7-3	TRBJ2-2	TGTGCCAGCAGCTTAATTGTCACCGGGGAGCTGTTTTTT	CASSLIVTGELFF
medium-sized	.	TRBV9	TRBJ2-1	TGTGCCAGCAGCGCCACCGACCATGAGCAGTTCTTC	CASSATDHEQFF
.	.	TRBV9	TRBJ2-2	TGTGCCAGCAGGGTTTCACCTTCGAACACCGGGGAGCTGTTTTTT	CASRVSPSNTGELFF
.	.	TRBV4-1	TRBJ2-1	TGCGCCAGCAGCCCGGCTCCCGGAGGGGCCCACTACAATGAGCAGTTCTTC	CASSPAPGGAHYNEQFF
.	.	TRBV29-1	TRBJ2-3	TGCAGCGTCCGACTGCAGGATACGCAGTATTTT	CSVRLQDTQYF
medium-sized	.	TRBV6-6	TRBJ1-5	TGTGCCAGCAGTTACGGGGAATTAAATCAGCCCCAGCATTTT	CASSYGELNQPQHF
.	TRBD2	TRBV2	TRBJ2-5	TGTGCCAGCAGTACGGGACTAGCGGGGGGGGAGACCCAGTACTTC	CASSTGLAGGETQYF
.	.	TRBV5-5	TRBJ1-1	TGTGCCAGCAGCTTGGCCCACACAGTGAACACTGAAGCTTTCTTT	CASSLAHTVNTEAFF
.	.	TRBV5-5	TRBJ2-7	TGTGCCAGCAGCTCGCGGGCAGGGAACTACGAGCAGTACTTC	CASSSRAGNYEQYF
few	.	TRBV10-3	TRBJ1-2	TGTGCCATCAGCCCAACGGAAAGGGGACACTACTATGGCTACACCTTC	CAISPTERGHYYGYTF
.	.	TRBV5-1	TRBJ2-5	TGCGCCAGCAGGGAGAGGGAGACCCAGTACTTC	CASRERETQYF
.	TRBD1	TRBV29-1	TRBJ2-7	TGCAGCGTTGAATACAGGGGATCGAGGGAGCAGTACTTC	CSVEYRGSREQYF
once	TRBD1	TRBV4-2	TRBJ1-6	TGTGCCAGCACCCCCGGGACAGGGGATTCACCCCTCCACTTT	CASTPGTGDSPLHF
.	.	TRBV4-3	TRBJ2-1	TGCGCCAGCAGCCAAGATCTGGGCGCCTACAATGAGCAGTTCTTC	CASSQDLGAYNEQFF
once	.	TRBV27	TRBJ2-7	TGTGCCAGCAGTCCCGCAGGAGTCTACGAGCAGTACTTC	CASSPAGVYEQYF
.	.	TRBV5-1	TRBJ2-7	TGCGCCAGCAGCTTGGGGGACCGGGACCCAGCAAACTTC	CASSLGDRDPANF
.	.	TRBV11-2	TRBJ2-7	TGTGCCAGCAGCTTTGACGAGCAGTACTTC	CASSFDEQYF
.	.	TRBV7-2	TRBJ2-7	TGTGCCAGCAGCGACACCGGGACAAGGAACCACGAGCAGTACTTC	CASSDTGTRNHEQYF
few	.	TRBV4-3	TRBJ1-2	TGCGCCAGCAGCCAAGGTCAGTCCACCACCTTC	CASSQGQSTTF
.	TRBD1	TRBV29-1	TRBJ2-2	TGCAGCGCCTGCCTTAACAGGGGAGCCGGCGGGGAGCTGTTTTTT	CSACLNRGAGGELFF
.	.	TRBV27	TRBJ2-7	TGTGCCAACCGACCCTGTGCTAAGCAGTACTTC	CANRPCAKQYF
.	TRBD1	TRBV4-3	TRBJ1-5	TGCGCCAGCAGCCTTTCCGGGACAGGGACTCCCCAGCATTTT	CASSLSGTGTPQHF